This T cell receptor (beta chain) was sequenced in a study of T cells in Graves' hyperthyroidism and ophthalmopathy. Study-wide context: The initial diagnosis was the point when peripheral blood was collected, ahead of any treatment.

The length of the CDR3 is 13 residues. The V end was cut by 1 base, the J end by 4 bases, with 5 bases between. The study based diagnoses on clinical symptoms, serum thyroxine and TRAb, thyroid ultrasound and orbital computed tomography. This clonotype came up many times. Amplification targeted TCR beta CDR3 regions from RNA transcripts. RT-PCR in the first round (using the HTBI primer set) targeted the TCR CDR3. MiXCR, run by TCRdb on the multiplex PCR reads, gives a single entry per CDR3 protein. Of around 300,000 distinct CDR3 sequences listed, nearly 15% were seen once; the top ten hold more than 30%.

The sample consisted of blood. V gene TRBV12-3 or TRBV12-4 combines with J gene TRBJ2-1; D uncertain. The clonotype comes from a woman between 45 and 60 years old with Graves' hyperthyroidism that later progressed to Graves' ophthalmopathy. CDR3 sequence: CASSLGAYNEQFF. The CDR3 nucleotides are TGTGCCAGCAGTTTAGGTGCATACAATGAGCAGTTCTTC.